Below, 27 T cell receptor beta chains from the same sample are listed, as sequenced in a study of shared clonotypes between healthy human individuals. Produced via immunoSEQ multiplex PCR; TCRdb's table is partial and in-frame only. Of approximately 2.5 million clones listed, roughly 93% are singletons. The specimen was naive CD4+ T cells from PBMCs. Subset: CD45RA+ positively selected. The receptors derive from a man between 18 and 35 years old in good health. Some clones in this sample may be carry-over from other donors' samples.

The CDR3 nucleotides are TGTGCCAGCAGCTTAGGCTGGAAGGGACCGATCAATCAGCCCCAGCATTTT. Protein product: CASSLGWKGPINQPQHF. The chain joins TRBV7-3 to TRBJ1-5, with TRBD1 as a possible D gene (5 bases). Trimming removed 2 bases from V and 3 bases from J, with 17 bases in between. The CDR3 contains 17 residues. Germline CDR1 reads SGHTA; CDR2 reads FQGTGA.

The chain couples TRBV2 to TRBJ2-2; D ambiguous. The V end lost 6 bases, the J end lost 3 bases, and 11 bases lay between the germline ends. Per the germline V gene, CDR1 is SNHLY and CDR2 is FYNNEI. This CDR3 comprises 14 residues. The CDR3 spells CASSETVYTGELFF. DNA for the CDR3: TGTGCCAGCAGCGAAACAGTATACACCGGGGAGCTGTTTTTT.

This clone showed up just once. The genes are TRBV18 and TRBJ2-1; either TRBD1 or TRBD2 may fit D (5 bases each). From germline, CDR1 is KGHSH and CDR2 LQKENI. The CDR3 loop spans 11 amino acids. V dropped 6 bases and J dropped 9 bases, with 9 bases sitting between them. As DNA, the CDR3 is TGTGCCAGCTCTCAGGGAGCTGAGCAGTTCTTC. This translates into CASSQGAEQFF.

This chain links TRBV15 with TRBJ1-1, with D perhaps TRBD1 (5 bases). The CDR3 spans 15 residues. Trimming removed 4 bases at V and 2 bases at J, with 14 bases between. Germline assignment: CDR1 LNHNV and CDR2 YYDKDF (reference sequence). The CDR3 DNA reads as TGTGCCACCAGCAAGAGGGGCCGGCGAAACACTGAAGCTTTCTTT. Its translation is CATSKRGRRNTEAFF.

The chain employs TRBV29-1 and TRBJ1-1, with 10 nucleotides matching TRBD1. Trimming at V came to 6 bases and at J to 5 bases, leaving 9 bases not matched to a gene. The V gene's germline CDR1 is SQVTM and CDR2 ANQGSEA. The CDR3 consists of 14 residues. The CDR3 nucleotides read TGCAGCGTGGTCAGGACAGGGGGAGGGACTGAAGCTTTCTTT. Translated: CSVVRTGGGTEAFF.

As to this clone: A read error is likely, as this CDR3 ends without the conserved phenylalanine or tryptophan. The DNA is omitted, as the CDR3 cannot be located on it reliably, and the CDR3 follows TCRdb's listing. This chain links TRBV6-4 with TRBJ1-4; no DNA check was done on the table's D call, TRBD1. The germline gives CDR1 MRHNA, CDR2 SNTAGT. Ends included, the CDR3 has 12 residues. This CDR3 is CASSDTEGTDSS.

V gene TRBV19 combines with J gene TRBJ2-1; 7 nucleotides align to TRBD2. V was clipped by 4 bases and J by 1 base; unmatched bases: 7. CDR1 LNHDA and CDR2 SQIVND come from the germline V gene (reference sequence). The CDR3 has 16 residues. The CDR3 here is CASSSLAGESYNEQFF. The CDR3 DNA reads TGTGCCAGTAGTAGCCTCGCGGGGGAGTCCTACAATGAGCAGTTCTTC.

The chain combines TRBV28 with TRBJ1-2; D gene unclear. Germline-derived CDR1 and CDR2 are MDHEN and SYDVKM. V was trimmed by 4 bases and J by 14 bases, leaving 8 bases between them. The CDR3 sequence is 9 residues long. DNA for the CDR3: TGTGCCAGCAGTTCTCCTGAAACCTTC. It translates to CASSSPETF.

This chain connects TRBV16 to TRBJ2-7; the D gene is possibly TRBD1 (6 bases). V was trimmed by 4 bases and J by 3 bases, leaving 13 bases between them. This CDR3 region has 14 residues. CDR1 and CDR2 from the germline V gene are KGHSY and FQNENV. DNA for the CDR3: TGTGCCAGCAGCCCCCCCGGGACACTCTACGAGCAGTACTTC. Amino acids: CASSPPGTLYEQYF.

A word on this clone: This CDR3 is also generated by other DNA sequences in the sample. The rearrangement uses TRBV6-5 and TRBJ1-2; no firm D call. V lost 3 bases to trimming and J lost 5 bases, with 4 bases between them. The CDR3 extends over 11 amino acids. The V gene's germline CDR1 is MNHEY and CDR2 SVGAGI. CDR3: CASSYGYGYTF. CDR3 sequence (DNA): TGTGCCAGCAGTTATGGTTATGGCTACACCTTC.

The rearrangement uses TRBV6-6 and TRBJ2-1, with D possibly matching TRBD2 (6 bases). This CDR3 is 15 amino acids long. CDR1 is MNHNY and CDR2 is SVGAGI in the germline V gene (reference sequence). Between the trimmed V and J ends, which lost 6 bases and 7 bases, there was a span of 19 bases. The CDR3 nucleotides are TGTGCCAGCAGAACCGGGACTTTGCGTAGGAATGAGCAGTTCTTC. Its protein is CASRTGTLRRNEQFF.

The chain couples TRBV12-2 to TRBJ1-4; TRBD1, the table's D call, was not compared with the DNA. TRBV12-2 counts as a pseudogene. This CDR3 has 16 amino acids. The DNA of the CDR3 is TGTGCAAGTCGCCCCAAGGGGGCTTCAACTAATGAAAAACTGTTTTTT. Protein product: CASRPKGASTNEKLFF.

The chain combines TRBV28 with TRBJ1-5; 8 positions agree with TRBD1. Germline V gene sequence: CDR1 MDHEN, CDR2 SYDVKM. The V gene end was trimmed by 7 bases and the J gene end by 6 bases; junction bases not matched to a gene: 11. This CDR3 region has 15 residues. The CDR3 DNA sequence: TGTGCCAGCAAGGGACAGGCCCACATCGGTCAGCCCCAGCATTTT. Protein product: CASKGQAHIGQPQHF.

The chain employs TRBV5-1 and TRBJ2-1; 9 positions match TRBD1. Germline CDR1 reads SGHRS; CDR2 reads YFSETQ. J lost 8 bases, V lost 4 bases, and 7 bases had no gene match. This CDR3 comprises 14 residues. The CDR3 coding sequence is TGCGCCAGCAGCCGGGGACAGGGCCTCGATGAGCAGTTCTTC. Protein: CASSRGQGLDEQFF.

This chain joins TRBV4-2 and TRBJ2-5, with D perhaps TRBD2 (7 bases). The V end was cut by 0 bases, the J end by 5 bases, with 13 bases between. There are 15 residues in the CDR3. Germline CDR1 is LGHNA and CDR2 is YNFKEQ. The CDR3 spells CASSQEDRRGETQYF. Written as DNA, the CDR3 is TGTGCCAGCAGCCAAGAAGACAGGCGGGGGGAGACCCAGTACTTC.

The chain links TRBV5-5 to TRBJ2-7; 8 nucleotides line up with TRBD2. In germline, CDR1 is SGHKS, CDR2 YYEKEE (reference sequence). The CDR3 covers 18 residues. V shed 4 bases, J shed 2 bases, and the junction held 17 bases outside the gene matches. As DNA, the CDR3 is TGTGCCAGCAGCGACTCCCCGCGGCCTCCGGGACTAGCCTACGAGCAGTACTTC. This encodes CASSDSPRPPGLAYEQYF.

The chain is built from TRBV4-1 and TRBJ1-2, with 10 positions matching TRBD1. The J segment lost 4 bases and the V segment lost 4 bases, leaving 6 bases of the junction unmatched. Germline V CDR1 and CDR2: MGHRA, YSYEKL. The CDR3 extends over 15 amino acids. CDR3 amino acids: CASSPGTGVTYGYTF. The CDR3 DNA follows: TGCGCCAGCAGCCCCGGGACAGGGGTGACCTATGGCTACACCTTC.

Turning to this clone: Other DNA sequences within the sample encode an identical CDR3. The chain links TRBV28 to TRBJ1-1; no reliable D call. Trimming stripped 5 bases from V and 0 bases from J, with 7 bases between. From germline, CDR1 is MDHEN and CDR2 SYDVKM. This CDR3 comprises 13 residues. The CDR3 DNA is TGTGCCAGCAGTCGGCCGATGAACACTGAAGCTTTCTTT. This sequence encodes CASSRPMNTEAFF.

The J gene is TRBJ2-7, the V gene TRBV5-1, with 10 bases fitting TRBD1. Germline values: CDR1 SGHRS, CDR2 YFSETQ. CDR3 length: 16 residues. Unmatched junction bases numbered 11, after V lost 5 bases and J lost 3 bases. The CDR3 bases are TGCGCCAGCAGTATTGGTTTGGGACAGGGGATCTACGAGCAGTACTTC. It yields the protein CASSIGLGQGIYEQYF.

Regarding this clone: This sample includes further DNA sequences coding for the same CDR3. This rearrangement joins TRBV5-1 to TRBJ1-2; D gene uncertain. The CDR3 has 14 residues. Trimming removed 0 bases at V and 3 bases at J, with 9 bases between. Germline CDR1 SGHRS, CDR2 YFSETQ. The CDR3 spells CASSLAGGDYGYTF. The CDR3 nucleotides read TGCGCCAGCAGCTTGGCGGGCGGGGACTATGGCTACACCTTC.

In this sample, this clone turned up a few times. The J gene is TRBJ2-7, the V gene TRBV18; D not resolved. Germline assignment: CDR1 KGHSH and CDR2 LQKENI. Trimming shortened V by 3 bases and J by 2 bases, and 14 bases separated the two germline ends. The length of the CDR3 is 15 residues. The CDR3 DNA reads TGTGCCAGCTCACCCCAGGAGATCGACACCTACGAGCAGTACTTC. This gives the protein CASSPQEIDTYEQYF.

V usage is TRBV28 and J usage is TRBJ1-2; D gene uncertain. Germline values: CDR1 MDHEN, CDR2 SYDVKM. The CDR3 runs to 12 residues. V lost 6 bases, J lost 4 bases, and 9 bases lay in between. The CDR3 DNA sequence: TGTGCCAGCAGCACAAATCCCTATGGCTACACCTTC. Residues: CASSTNPYGYTF.

The rearrangement uses TRBV5-6 and TRBJ2-6, with D unresolved. CDR1 is SGHDT, CDR2 YYEEEE, per germline. The CDR3 runs 15 residues. V shed 3 bases and J shed 0 bases, with 7 bases lying between them. The chain's CDR3 is CASSSRGSGANVLTF. CDR3 bases: TGTGCCAGCAGCTCGCGAGGCTCTGGGGCCAACGTCCTGACTTTC.

The chain recombines TRBV4-1 with TRBJ1-2, with 9 nucleotides matching TRBD1. Trimming cost V 8 bases and J 4 bases; bases outside gene matches: 11. CDR1 and CDR2 from the germline V gene are MGHRA and YSYEKL. This CDR3 spans 15 amino acids. DNA for the CDR3: TGCGCCAGCGCCCGACCCGGGACAGGGTTCTATGGCTACACCTTC. It encodes CASARPGTGFYGYTF.

J is TRBJ2-1 and V is TRBV7-3; 8 bases align to TRBD1. There are 18 residues in the CDR3. V was pared by 0 bases and J by 5 bases, with 12 bases of the junction left unmatched. Germline CDR1 is SGHTA and CDR2 is FQGTGA. The CDR3 loop reads CASSLTGVELTGDNEQFF. The CDR3 nucleotides are TGTGCCAGCAGCTTAACGGGGGTTGAGTTGACAGGGGACAATGAGCAGTTCTTC.

This chain links TRBV18 with TRBJ1-2, with D uncertain. The CDR3 runs to 15 residues. From germline, CDR1 is KGHSH and CDR2 LQKENI. The ends were cut back, 3 bases at V and 4 bases at J, with 15 bases in the middle. CDR3 in amino acids: CASSPGSPEGYGYTF. In DNA form, the CDR3 reads TGTGCCAGCTCACCCGGGTCCCCCGAGGGCTATGGCTACACCTTC. Full variable domain (outside the CDR3, taken from reference TRBV18 and TRBJ1-2): NAGVMQNPRHLVRRRGQEARLRCSPMKGHSHVYWYRQLPEEGLKFMVYLQKENIIDESGMPKERFSAEFPKEGPSILRIQQVVRGDSAAYFCASSPGSPEGYGYTFGSGTRLTVV.

The chain links TRBV6-5 to TRBJ2-1; D gene ambiguous. The germline V gene has CDR1 MNHEY and CDR2 SVGAGI. V was clipped by 6 bases and J by 0 bases, with 9 bases between them. This CDR3 has 14 residues. The CDR3 DNA follows: TGTGCCAGCAGAACAATCAGCTCCTACAATGAGCAGTTCTTC. Its protein is CASRTISSYNEQFF.